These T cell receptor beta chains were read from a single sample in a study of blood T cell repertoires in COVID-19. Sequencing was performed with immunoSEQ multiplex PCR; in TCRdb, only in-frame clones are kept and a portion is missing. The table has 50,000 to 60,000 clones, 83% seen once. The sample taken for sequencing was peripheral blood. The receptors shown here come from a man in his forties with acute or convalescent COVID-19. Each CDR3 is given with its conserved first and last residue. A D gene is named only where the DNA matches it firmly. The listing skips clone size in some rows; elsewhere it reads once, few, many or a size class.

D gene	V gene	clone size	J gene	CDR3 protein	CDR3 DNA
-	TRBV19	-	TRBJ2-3	CASSNGATRSDTQYF	TGTGCCAGTAGTAATGGGGCTACTCGTTCAGATACGCAGTATTTT
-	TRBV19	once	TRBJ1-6	CASKSPGQTNSPLHF	TGTGCCAGTAAGTCCCCTGGACAGACAAATTCACCCCTCCACTTT
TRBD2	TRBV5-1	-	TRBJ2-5	CASSTSGNQETQYF	TGCGCCAGCAGCACTAGCGGGAACCAAGAGACCCAGTACTTC
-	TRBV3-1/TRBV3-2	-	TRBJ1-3	CASSQRGNTIYF	TGTGCCAGCAGCCAAAGAGGGAACACCATATATTTT
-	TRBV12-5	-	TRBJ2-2	CASGREAGELFF	TGTGCTAGTGGGAGGGAGGCCGGGGAGCTGTTTTTT
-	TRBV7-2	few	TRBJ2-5	CASSSYGGNQETQYF	TGTGCCAGCAGCTCCTATGGAGGGAACCAAGAGACCCAGTACTTC
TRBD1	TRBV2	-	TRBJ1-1	CASSARGQEIGTEAFF	TGTGCCAGCAGTGCCCGGGGACAGGAGATAGGCACTGAAGCTTTCTTT
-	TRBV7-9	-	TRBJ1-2	CASSLSDSVYGYTF	TGTGCCAGCAGCTTAAGTGACAGCGTCTATGGCTACACCTTC
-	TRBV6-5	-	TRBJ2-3	CATDTSTDTQYF	TGTGCCACCGACACCAGCACAGATACGCAGTATTTT
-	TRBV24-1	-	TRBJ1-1	CATSSPLYRVGAFF	TGTGCCACCTCCAGCCCTCTCTACAGGGTGGGAGCTTTCTTT
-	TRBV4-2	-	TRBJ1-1	CASSRRQPNTEAFF	TGTGCCAGCAGCCGGCGACAACCGAACACTGAAGCTTTCTTT
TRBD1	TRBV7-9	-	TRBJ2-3	CASSFGGTGGPTDTQYF	TGTGCCAGCAGCTTCGGCGGTACAGGGGGTCCCACAGATACGCAGTATTTT
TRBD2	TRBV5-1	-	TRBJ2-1	CASSFGLAKEQFF	TGCGCCAGCAGCTTCGGACTAGCGAAGGAGCAGTTCTTC
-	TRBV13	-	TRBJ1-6	CARDKWGQVTNSPLHF	TGTGCCAGGGACAAATGGGGGCAGGTCACTAACTCACCCCTCCACTTT
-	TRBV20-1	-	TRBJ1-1	CSASRNTEAFF	TGCAGTGCTAGTCGTAACACTGAAGCTTTCTTT